These 5 T cell receptor delta chains came from one sample sequenced in a study of gamma-delta T cells after stem cell transplantation (dated by TCRdb to the mid-2010s). Library method: RT-PCR. Reads for this sample came from an Illumina MiSeq. Clone calls in TCRdb were regenerated from the public reads with CATT, after which identical DNA sequences shared one row. The sample table gives more than nine delta-chain clones. Material for sequencing was gamma-delta T cells. Every receptor here comes from a human donor. It is not recorded whose cells these are; they may come from a transplant donor. This table probably holds off-target reads from a library built for another chain.

The rearrangement links TRDV2 to TRDJ2, with 7 positions matching TRDD3. CDR3 length equals 18 residues. J gave up 0 bases and V 3 bases, and 12 bases lay outside the gene matches. Germline lookup yields CDR1 GEAIGNYY and CDR2 EKD. CDR3 nucleotide sequence: TGTGCCTGTGACCCTCTGGGGGCCACCCCCTCTTTGACAGCACAACTCTTCTTT. Its protein product is CACDPLGATPSLTAQLFF.

This rearrangement joins TRDV2 to TRDJ1; 10 bases agree with TRDD3. The CDR3 consists of 13 residues. The V gene's germline CDR1 is GEAIGNYY and CDR2 EKD. V was clipped by 3 bases and J by 5 bases; unmatched bases: 2. This CDR3 reads CACDRLGDDKLIF. The CDR3 bases are TGTGCCTGTGACCGACTGGGGGATGATAAACTCATCTTT.

V gene TRDV2 combines with J gene TRDJ1; tentatively, D is TRDD2 or TRDD3 (5 bases each). Per the germline V gene, CDR1 is GEAIGNYY and CDR2 is EKD. The CDR3 contains 24 residues. The ends were cut back, 1 base at V and 0 bases at J, with 38 bases in the middle. CDR3 sequence reads: CACDTVLGRDPNELVSKYTDKLIF. CDR3 nucleotide sequence: TGTGCCTGTGACACGGTATTGGGACGCGATCCTAATGAACTGGTCTCGAAGTACACCGATAAACTCATCTTT.

CDR3 coding DNA: TGTGCCTGTGACACGGTATTGGGACGCGATCCTAATGAACTGGTCTCGACGTACACCGATAAACTCATCTTT. It codes for CACDTVLGRDPNELVSTYTDKLIF. The rearrangement uses TRDV2 and TRDJ1; TRDD2 or TRDD3 may be the D gene (5 bases each). Germline values: CDR1 GEAIGNYY, CDR2 EKD. CDR3 length equals 24 residues. Between the trimmed V and J ends, which lost 1 base and 0 bases, there was a span of 38 bases.

V and J are TRDV3 and TRDJ1, with unresolved D. The CDR3 runs to 16 residues. V lost 2 bases to trimming and J lost 0 bases, with 19 bases between them. Germline V gene lookup returns CDR1 TVYSNPD and CDR2 GDNSRS (reference sequence). CDR3 nucleotide sequence: TGTGCCTTTTTGGGCAAGTGGGCTCAGTACACCGATAAACTCATCTTT. Encoded protein: CAFLGKWAQYTDKLIF.